Listed below are T cell receptor beta chains from one sample, sequenced in a study of blood T cell repertoires in COVID-19. The method was immunoSEQ multiplex PCR; TCRdb's version includes in-frame clones alone and lacks a portion of them. The sample includes 35,000 to 50,000 clones, approximately 90% of them seen just once. The sample consisted of peripheral blood. The source is a human donor in a cohort sampled during active COVID-19. Both conserved end residues are part of each CDR3. D genes are given only for firm matches. Clone size is given for some rows only: seen once, a few or many times, or a class if the clone is expanded.

v_call: TRBV5-1
clone_size: -
d_call: TRBD2
j_call: TRBJ2-1
cdr3_nt: TGCGCCAGCAGCTTGGGAGGGACTAGCGAAGAGCAGTTCTTC
cdr3_aa: CASSLGGTSEEQFF

v_call: TRBV27
clone_size: few
d_call: -
j_call: TRBJ1-6
cdr3_nt: TGTGCCAGCAGTTTAAGAAGGGGCAATTCACCCCTCCACTTT
cdr3_aa: CASSLRRGNSPLHF

v_call: TRBV29-1
clone_size: -
d_call: -
j_call: TRBJ1-2
cdr3_nt: TGCAGCGTTGTAGGCAGGGGCGGTGGCTACACCTTC
cdr3_aa: CSVVGRGGGYTF

v_call: TRBV6-5
clone_size: -
d_call: TRBD1
j_call: TRBJ1-2
cdr3_nt: TGTGCCAGCAGTTACTCGTGGGGACAGTTCTATGGCTACACCTTC
cdr3_aa: CASSYSWGQFYGYTF

v_call: TRBV30
clone_size: -
d_call: -
j_call: TRBJ2-3
cdr3_nt: TGTGCCTGGAGTCGCGGTAGCACAGATACGCAGTATTTT
cdr3_aa: CAWSRGSTDTQYF

v_call: TRBV2
clone_size: -
d_call: TRBD2
j_call: TRBJ2-5
cdr3_nt: TGTGCCAGCCGGACTAGCGGGGGTGGTGAGACCCAGTACTTC
cdr3_aa: CASRTSGGGETQYF

v_call: TRBV3-1/TRBV3-2
clone_size: once
d_call: -
j_call: TRBJ1-4
cdr3_nt: TGTGCCAGCAGCCAGTCTTTTACAACTAATGAAAAACTGTTTTTT
cdr3_aa: CASSQSFTTNEKLFF

v_call: TRBV12-5
clone_size: -
d_call: -
j_call: TRBJ1-1
cdr3_nt: TGTGCTAGTGGTTTGGGATACAGGGACACTCTATTGAACACTGAAGCTTTCTTT
cdr3_aa: CASGLGYRDTLLNTEAFF

v_call: TRBV12-5
clone_size: -
d_call: -
j_call: TRBJ1-3
cdr3_nt: TGTGCTAGTGGTTTGGTAGTTTTCGGCTCTGGAAACACCATATATTTT
cdr3_aa: CASGLVVFGSGNTIYF

v_call: TRBV3-1/TRBV3-2
clone_size: -
d_call: -
j_call: TRBJ1-2
cdr3_nt: TGTGCCAGCAGCCAAGGCGGAGGTGTTAACTATGGCTACACCTTC
cdr3_aa: CASSQGGGVNYGYTF

v_call: TRBV2
clone_size: -
d_call: -
j_call: TRBJ1-1
cdr3_nt: TGTGCCAGCAGCCGGGTGAGCGCTGAAGCTTTCTTT
cdr3_aa: CASSRVSAEAFF

v_call: TRBV7-9
clone_size: -
d_call: -
j_call: TRBJ1-1
cdr3_nt: TGTGCCAGCAGCTTAGGCATCTATGAAGCTTTCTTT
cdr3_aa: CASSLGIYEAFF

v_call: TRBV28
clone_size: few
d_call: -
j_call: TRBJ1-4
cdr3_nt: TGTGCCACCGAAGCGACCCAGGGAAGAAATGAAAAACTGTTTTTT
cdr3_aa: CATEATQGRNEKLFF

v_call: TRBV5-6
clone_size: -
d_call: -
j_call: TRBJ1-4
cdr3_nt: TGTGCCAGCAGCTTGTCCTGGGGGAGGGGTAATGAAAAACTGTTTTTT
cdr3_aa: CASSLSWGRGNEKLFF

v_call: TRBV6-5
clone_size: -
d_call: -
j_call: TRBJ1-4
cdr3_nt: TGTGCCAGCAGTTACGACGCCGGGACATGGGTGGAAAAACTGTTTTTT
cdr3_aa: CASSYDAGTWVEKLFF

v_call: TRBV6-2/TRBV6-3
clone_size: -
d_call: TRBD2
j_call: TRBJ2-3
cdr3_nt: TGTGCCAGCAGTTACTCGTTGGGACTAGCGGGGGTGAACACAGATACGCAGTATTTT
cdr3_aa: CASSYSLGLAGVNTDTQYF

v_call: TRBV30
clone_size: -
d_call: -
j_call: TRBJ1-3
cdr3_nt: TGTGCCTGGAGTGTACAAGGGGCAGGGATCTCTGGAAACACCATATATTTT
cdr3_aa: CAWSVQGAGISGNTIYF

v_call: TRBV5-6
clone_size: -
d_call: -
j_call: TRBJ1-2
cdr3_nt: TGTGCCAGCAGCTTCTACAACGGGGAGGGCTACACCTTC
cdr3_aa: CASSFYNGEGYTF

v_call: TRBV9
clone_size: -
d_call: TRBD2
j_call: TRBJ2-1
cdr3_nt: TGTGCCAGCAGCACCCTTTTAGCGGGGGGTTTCTACAATGAGCAGTTCTTC
cdr3_aa: CASSTLLAGGFYNEQFF

v_call: TRBV9
clone_size: -
d_call: -
j_call: TRBJ2-5
cdr3_nt: TGTGCCAGCAGCGTAGGTGGGGGGGGCCCCGGCGAGACCCAGTACTTC
cdr3_aa: CASSVGGGGPGETQYF

v_call: TRBV3-1/TRBV3-2
clone_size: -
d_call: TRBD1
j_call: TRBJ2-7
cdr3_nt: TGTGCCAGCAGCCAGGCCGGGACAGGGGTCAACGAGCAGTACTTC
cdr3_aa: CASSQAGTGVNEQYF

v_call: TRBV11-3
clone_size: -
d_call: -
j_call: TRBJ1-1
cdr3_nt: TGTGCCAGCAGCTTAGGTCCGGGTAGGACTGAAGCTTTCTTT
cdr3_aa: CASSLGPGRTEAFF

v_call: TRBV2
clone_size: -
d_call: TRBD1
j_call: TRBJ2-7
cdr3_nt: TGTGCCAGCAGTTATTTCCTCGGACAGGGGAACTTC
cdr3_aa: CASSYFLGQGNF

v_call: TRBV4-1
clone_size: -
d_call: TRBD2
j_call: TRBJ2-2
cdr3_nt: TGCGCCAGCAGCCAAGATTCAGCTAGCGGTGCCGGGGAGCTGTTTTTT
cdr3_aa: CASSQDSASGAGELFF

v_call: TRBV6-5
clone_size: -
d_call: TRBD1
j_call: TRBJ1-1
cdr3_nt: TGTGCCAGCAGCCGTACAGGGGGCACTGAAGCTTTCTTT
cdr3_aa: CASSRTGGTEAFF

v_call: TRBV7-9
clone_size: -
d_call: TRBD2
j_call: TRBJ2-1
cdr3_nt: TGTGCCAGCAGCTTTGGTAGCGGGGGGCTCAATGAGCAGTTCTTC
cdr3_aa: CASSFGSGGLNEQFF

v_call: TRBV7-9
clone_size: -
d_call: TRBD1
j_call: TRBJ1-1
cdr3_nt: TGTGCCAGCAGCTTCGAAGGGACAGGGTACACTGAAGCTTTCTTT
cdr3_aa: CASSFEGTGYTEAFF

v_call: TRBV27
clone_size: -
d_call: TRBD2
j_call: TRBJ2-1
cdr3_nt: TGTGCCAGCAGCCTATCAGGGACTAGCGGCTACAATGAGCAGTTCTTC
cdr3_aa: CASSLSGTSGYNEQFF

v_call: TRBV6-6
clone_size: -
d_call: TRBD2
j_call: TRBJ2-7
cdr3_nt: TGTGCCAGCAGTTACCCCTTAGTAGCGGGGGGTTACGAGCAGTACTTC
cdr3_aa: CASSYPLVAGGYEQYF

v_call: TRBV6-5
clone_size: -
d_call: -
j_call: TRBJ1-2
cdr3_nt: TGTGCCAGCATTCCCGGTGTGGGGGGTGGCTACACCTTC
cdr3_aa: CASIPGVGGGYTF

v_call: TRBV5-4
clone_size: medium-sized
d_call: -
j_call: TRBJ2-1
cdr3_nt: TGTGCCAGCAGCGGATTCGGACAGAGGGGCAATGAGCAGTTCTTC
cdr3_aa: CASSGFGQRGNEQFF

v_call: TRBV19
clone_size: -
d_call: -
j_call: TRBJ1-4
cdr3_nt: TGTGCCAGTAGTGGGCAGGGAGGGGAAAAACTGTTTTTT
cdr3_aa: CASSGQGGEKLFF

v_call: TRBV5-1
clone_size: -
d_call: TRBD1
j_call: TRBJ2-2
cdr3_nt: TGCGCCAGCAGCTTGGCCCAGGGGGTCGGGGAGCTGTTTTTT
cdr3_aa: CASSLAQGVGELFF

v_call: TRBV12-3/TRBV12-4
clone_size: -
d_call: -
j_call: TRBJ1-2
cdr3_nt: TGTGCCAGCAGCCCAAACGGGTTTGGCTACACCTTC
cdr3_aa: CASSPNGFGYTF

v_call: TRBV20-1
clone_size: -
d_call: TRBD1
j_call: TRBJ2-7
cdr3_nt: TGCAGTGCTAGTCACCGGGGGACAGGACTATACGAGCAGTACTTC
cdr3_aa: CSASHRGTGLYEQYF

v_call: TRBV1
clone_size: -
d_call: -
j_call: TRBJ2-5
cdr3_nt: TGCACCAGCAGTCACCGACTAGCGCAAGGGGGGGAGACCCAGTACTTC
cdr3_aa: CTSSHRLAQGGETQYF

v_call: TRBV6-5
clone_size: -
d_call: -
j_call: TRBJ1-4
cdr3_nt: TGTGCCACTGCGGACAGCCCAACTAATGAAAAACTGTTTTTT
cdr3_aa: CATADSPTNEKLFF

v_call: TRBV11-2
clone_size: -
d_call: -
j_call: TRBJ2-5
cdr3_nt: TGTGCCAGCAGCTCGTCACTAAACCGGGGGGCCAGGGAGACCCAGTACTTC
cdr3_aa: CASSSSLNRGARETQYF

v_call: TRBV21-1
clone_size: -
d_call: -
j_call: TRBJ2-1
cdr3_nt: TGTGCCAGCAAGGGGACAGGGGGTCGAAATGAGCAGTTCTTC
cdr3_aa: CASKGTGGRNEQFF

v_call: TRBV2
clone_size: -
d_call: TRBD2
j_call: TRBJ2-4
cdr3_nt: TGTGCCAGCAGTGAGCTTGCGGGGGGCCCTCCCGGGACCAAAAACATTCAGTACTTC
cdr3_aa: CASSELAGGPPGTKNIQYF

v_call: TRBV11-1
clone_size: -
d_call: TRBD1
j_call: TRBJ1-4
cdr3_nt: TGTGCCAGCAGCTCGAGGACAGGGGGGAATGAAAAACTGTTTTTT
cdr3_aa: CASSSRTGGNEKLFF

v_call: TRBV3-1/TRBV3-2
clone_size: few
d_call: -
j_call: TRBJ2-3
cdr3_nt: TGTGCCAGCAGCCTCGACACGGTGGCCGGGGGACTGGCAGATACGCAGTATTTT
cdr3_aa: CASSLDTVAGGLADTQYF

v_call: TRBV6-6
clone_size: -
d_call: -
j_call: TRBJ1-2
cdr3_nt: TGTGCCAGCAGTCCTCGAGGGGGGGTCCCTAACTATGGCTACACCTTC
cdr3_aa: CASSPRGGVPNYGYTF

v_call: TRBV6-2/TRBV6-3
clone_size: -
d_call: -
j_call: TRBJ2-7
cdr3_nt: TGTGCCAGCAGTCCGAGTTACGAGCAGTACTTC
cdr3_aa: CASSPSYEQYF

v_call: TRBV9
clone_size: -
d_call: -
j_call: TRBJ2-2
cdr3_nt: TGTGCCAGCAGCCTAAACACCGGGGAGCTGTTTTTT
cdr3_aa: CASSLNTGELFF

v_call: TRBV5-5
clone_size: few
d_call: TRBD1
j_call: TRBJ1-6
cdr3_nt: TGTGCCAGCAGCCGGGGACAGGGGGATTCACCCCTCCACTTT
cdr3_aa: CASSRGQGDSPLHF

v_call: TRBV13
clone_size: -
d_call: -
j_call: TRBJ1-3
cdr3_nt: TGTGCCAGCACCAGCCGGGACTTCTCTGGAAACACCATATATTTT
cdr3_aa: CASTSRDFSGNTIYF

v_call: TRBV2
clone_size: -
d_call: -
j_call: TRBJ1-2
cdr3_nt: TGTGCCAGCAGTGATCCCCTAGTGGGTCGTAACTATGGCTACACCTTC
cdr3_aa: CASSDPLVGRNYGYTF